Following are 9 T cell receptor beta chains from one sample sequenced in a study of blood T cell repertoires in COVID-19 (dated by TCRdb to 2019 to 2021). The library came from the immunoSEQ multiplex PCR assay. Imported from immuneACCESS, the table was reduced by TCRdb to in-frame sequences with V and J called. These copies leave out some clones; in studies compared against another copy, an unresolved V gene accounts for under half, and the cause of the remainder is not known. For this sample the table gives approximately 360,000 clones, of which approximately 87% were detected only once. The biggest ten clones account for roughly 2% of the sample. Sequencing was performed on PBMCs or T cells enriched from blood (not recorded which). The receptors here all came from a middle-aged man in a cohort exposed to, infected with or recovered from COVID-19 (not recorded which).

This clone has only one observation. The gene calls are TRBV4-2 and TRBJ2-7, with D perhaps TRBD2 (5 bases). Deletions cut 0 bases from V and 5 bases from J, with 17 bases between. The CDR3 contains 16 residues. Germline CDR1 LGHNA, CDR2 YNFKEQ. CDR3 loop: CASSQDPSGGLDEQYF. CDR3 DNA sequence: TGTGCCAGCAGCCAAGATCCATCTGGAGGCTTGGACGAGCAGTACTTC.

The chain is built from TRBV11-2 and TRBJ1-3; 9 positions match TRBD1. Per the germline V gene, CDR1 is SGHAT and CDR2 is FQNNGV. The CDR3 is 14 residues long. The J segment lost 4 bases and the V segment lost 5 bases, leaving 3 bases of the junction unmatched. The CDR3 DNA reads as TGTGCCAGCAGCCCCGGGACAGGGGGAAACACCATATATTTT. Residues: CASSPGTGGNTIYF. The full variable domain, with the rest looked up from reference TRBV11-2 and TRBJ1-3, is EAGVAQSPRYKIIEKRQSVAFWCNPISGHATLYWYQQILGQGPKLLIQFQNNGVVDDSQLPKDRFSAERLKGVDSTLKIQPAKLEDSAVYLCASSPGTGGNTIYFGEGSWLTVV.

This clone is a singleton in its sample. The rearrangement uses TRBV12-5 and TRBJ2-2; possibly TRBD2 for D (6 bases). CDR3 length: 13 amino acids. Per germline, CDR1 LGHNT and CDR2 FRNRAP. Trimming took 8 bases from V and 7 from J, leaving 14 bases between them. This chain's CDR3 is CASTRDWGGELFF. CDR3 sequence (DNA): TGTGCTAGTACGCGGGATTGGGGCGGGGAGCTGTTTTTT.

The J gene is TRBJ2-1, the V gene TRBV5-1; D is unclear. The CDR3 has 12 amino acids. Germline V gene data show CDR1 as SGHRS and CDR2 as YFSETQ. V shed 3 bases and J shed 6 bases, with 7 bases lying between them. The CDR3 DNA follows: TGCGCCAGCAGCTCTAACCGCAATGAGCAGTTCTTC. Amino acids: CASSSNRNEQFF.

The V call is TRBV15, the J call TRBJ1-5; a weak D match, TRBD1 (5 bases). V was shortened by 5 bases and J by 2 bases, with 19 bases between the two germline ends. Germline lookup yields CDR1 LNHNV and CDR2 YYDKDF (reference sequence). The length of the CDR3 is 17 residues. The CDR3 is CATSSWRGGVGNQPQHF. The CDR3, as DNA: TGTGCCACCAGCTCCTGGCGGGGGGGTGTGGGCAATCAGCCCCAGCATTTT. The variable domain in full, completed from reference TRBV15 and TRBJ1-5, reads DAMVIQNPRYQVTQFGKPVTLSCSQTLNHNVMYWYQQKSSQAPKLLFHYYDKDFNNEADTPDNFQSRRPNTSFCFLDIRSPGLGDTAMYLCATSSWRGGVGNQPQHFGDGTRLSIL.

The rearrangement uses TRBV7-2 and TRBJ2-7, with a tentative D call TRBD2 (6 bases). Trimming took 1 base from V and 7 from J, leaving 17 bases between them. From germline, CDR1 is SGHTA and CDR2 FQGNSA. The CDR3 runs 15 residues. CDR3 protein: CASSLDGRGLGEQYF. CDR3 bases: TGTGCCAGCAGCTTAGACGGGAGAGGCCTCGGAGAGCAGTACTTC.

The chain uses TRBV2 and TRBJ2-3; perhaps TRBD2 as D (5 bases). V lost 1 base to trimming and J lost 0 bases, with 11 bases between them. The germline V gene encodes CDR1 SNHLY and CDR2 FYNNEI. The CDR3 is 16 amino acids. The CDR3 sequence is CASSEGGSASTDTQYF. The CDR3 bases are TGTGCCAGCAGTGAAGGAGGGTCGGCTAGCACAGATACGCAGTATTTT.

The chain uses TRBV5-5 and TRBJ2-7; 8 bases are shared with TRBD2. The trim removed 4 bases at V and 6 bases at J, leaving 12 bases unmatched. Germline V lookup: CDR1 SGHKS, CDR2 YYEKEE (reference sequence). This CDR3 contains 15 residues. The CDR3 DNA is TGTGCCAGCAGCCTCGGGGGACTAGGGATAGGCGAGCAGTACTTC. Its translation: CASSLGGLGIGEQYF.

This clone was found once. The rearrangement links TRBV30 to TRBJ1-5; no definite D call. Germline assignment: CDR1 GTSNPN and CDR2 SVGIG (reference sequence). The CDR3 length is 14 residues. V was pared by 1 base and J by 3 bases, with 10 bases between. The DNA for the CDR3 is TGTGCCTGGAGTGCTTCAGGCCTCAATCAGCCCCAGCATTTT. Its protein product is CAWSASGLNQPQHF.